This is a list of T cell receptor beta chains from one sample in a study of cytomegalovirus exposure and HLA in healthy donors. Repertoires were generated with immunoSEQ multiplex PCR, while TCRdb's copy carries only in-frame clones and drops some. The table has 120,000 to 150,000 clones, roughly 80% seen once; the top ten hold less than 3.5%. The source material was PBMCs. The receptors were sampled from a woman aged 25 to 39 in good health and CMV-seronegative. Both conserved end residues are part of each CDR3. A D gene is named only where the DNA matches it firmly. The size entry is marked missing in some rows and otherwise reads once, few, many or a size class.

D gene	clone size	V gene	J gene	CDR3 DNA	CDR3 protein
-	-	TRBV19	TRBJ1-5	TGTGCCAGTACCCCCGACAGGATGATTGAGCCCCAGCATTTT	CASTPDRMIEPQHF
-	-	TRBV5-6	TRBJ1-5	TGTGCCAGCAGCTTGGACGGGGGTGGTAGGAGCAATCAGCCCCAGCATTTT	CASSLDGGGRSNQPQHF
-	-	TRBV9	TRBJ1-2	TGTGCCAGCAGCAAGGGACTCGAGGGGCTTGGCTACACCTTC	CASSKGLEGLGYTF
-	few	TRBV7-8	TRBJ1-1	TGTGCCAGCAGCTCAAACAGGGTAAGCTGGCGCGCTGAAGCTTTCTTT	CASSSNRVSWRAEAFF
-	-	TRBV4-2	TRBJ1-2	TGTGCCAGCAGCCCATTGGGGGGGGCCAATGGCTACACCTTC	CASSPLGGANGYTF
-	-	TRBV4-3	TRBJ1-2	TGCGCCAGCAGCCAAATATATCAAGGGGCGGTAGAAGGCTACACCTTC	CASSQIYQGAVEGYTF
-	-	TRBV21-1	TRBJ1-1	TGTGCCAGCAGCAAAGAGAAAGGGTGGACAAACATGAACACTGAAGCTTTCTTT	CASSKEKGWTNMNTEAFF
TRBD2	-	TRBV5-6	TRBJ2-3	TGTGCCAGCAGCTTACCGGGGGGAGATACGCAGTATTTT	CASSLPGGDTQYF
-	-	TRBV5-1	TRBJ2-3	TGCGCCAGCAGCTCCCAACTAGGGGGAGATACGCAGTATTTT	CASSSQLGGDTQYF
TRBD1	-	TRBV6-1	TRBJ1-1	TGTGCCAGCCTGCCCCGACAGGGGAACACTGAAGCTTTCTTT	CASLPRQGNTEAFF
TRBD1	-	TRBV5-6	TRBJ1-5	TGTGCCAGCAGCCTTCGACAGGGATATCAGCCCCAGCATTTT	CASSLRQGYQPQHF
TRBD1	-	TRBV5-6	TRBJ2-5	TGTGCCAGCAGCCCCGATAAGACAGGGTATGAGACCCAGTACTTC	CASSPDKTGYETQYF
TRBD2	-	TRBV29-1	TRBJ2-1	TGCAGCGTAGCCGGGACTAGACGAACCCAGGATGAGCAGTTCTTC	CSVAGTRRTQDEQFF
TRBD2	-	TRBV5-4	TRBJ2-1	TGTGCCAGCAGCTGGCCCCCTACTAGCGGGGGGGCGAATGAGCAGTTCTTC	CASSWPPTSGGANEQFF
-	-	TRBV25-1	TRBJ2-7	TGTGCCAGCAGGGACAGATCGTCCTACGAGCAGTACTTC	CASRDRSSYEQYF
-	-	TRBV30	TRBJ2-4	TGTGCCTGGAGTGTACGGGAACTAGCCAAAAACATTCAGTACTTC	CAWSVRELAKNIQYF
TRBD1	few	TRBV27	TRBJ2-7	TGTGCCAGCAGGGGCGTCCGGCAGGGGGCCTACGAGCAGTACTTC	CASRGVRQGAYEQYF
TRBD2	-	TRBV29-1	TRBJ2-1	TGCAGCGTTGAGGGGACTAGCGGAACCTACAATGAGCAGTTCTTC	CSVEGTSGTYNEQFF
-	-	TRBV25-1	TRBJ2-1	TGTGCCAGCAGTGACCCAGCGAGCTCCTACAATGAGCAGTTCTTC	CASSDPASSYNEQFF
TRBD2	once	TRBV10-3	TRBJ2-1	TGTGCCATCAGTGCCCACAGGGGGCGCGTTAGCGGGACTAGCGGTGACAATGAGCAGTTCTTC	CAISAHRGRVSGTSGDNEQFF
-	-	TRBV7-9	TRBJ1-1	TGTGCCAGCAGGACGCGGGGGAACACTGAAGCTTTCTTT	CASRTRGNTEAFF
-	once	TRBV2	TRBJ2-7	TGTGCCAGCAGTGAATTAGAAGGGGGAAATTACGAGCAGTACTTC	CASSELEGGNYEQYF
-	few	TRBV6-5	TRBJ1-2	TGTGCCAGCAGTTACACTAGGGGGGGCTACACCTTC	CASSYTRGGYTF
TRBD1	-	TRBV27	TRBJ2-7	TGTGCCACGGAAGACAGGGGCCACGAGCAGTACTTC	CATEDRGHEQYF
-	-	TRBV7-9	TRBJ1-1	TGTGCCAGCAGCTCCCGTTGGGAGTCTGAAGCTTTCTTT	CASSSRWESEAFF
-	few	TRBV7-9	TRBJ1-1	TGTGCCAGCAGCGAGAGAACGGGACAGAACACTGAAGCTTTCTTT	CASSERTGQNTEAFF